The 8 T cell receptor beta chains listed next were all sequenced from one sample in a study of blood T cell repertoires in COVID-19. The protocol was immunoSEQ multiplex PCR, while the TCRdb copy is restricted to in-frame clones and leaves out a portion. The sample includes roughly 120,000 clones, more than 75% of them seen just once. The sample consisted of peripheral blood. Receptors were obtained from a man aged 40-49 years with acute or convalescent COVID-19.

CDR3 amino acids: CASNPGQNSGNTIYF. CDR3 sequence (DNA): TGTGCCAGCAACCCGGGACAGAACTCTGGAAACACCATATATTTT. The rearrangement uses TRBV5-8 and TRBJ1-3; 7 nucleotides align to TRBD1. This CDR3 has 15 amino acids. Per germline, CDR1 SGHTS and CDR2 YDEGEE. J gave up 0 bases and V 6 bases, and 6 bases lay outside the gene matches.

V usage is TRBV6-1 and J usage is TRBJ2-3, with 9 bases lining up with TRBD2. Germline CDR1 and CDR2: MNHNS and SASEGT. V trimming: 0 bases; J trimming: 12 bases; junction bases outside the gene matches: 4. The CDR3 has 13 amino acids. CDR3 protein: CASSEALAGDQYF. The CDR3 coding sequence is TGTGCCAGCAGTGAAGCGTTAGCGGGGGACCAGTATTTT.

The chain employs TRBV4-1 and TRBJ2-3; 13 bases are a match to TRBD2. Trimming took 3 bases from V and 4 from J; bases not matched to a gene: 22. In germline, CDR1 is MGHRA, CDR2 YSYEKL. The CDR3 is 22 amino acids. CDR3 protein: CASSHQEEGTSGDLGSADTQYF. The DNA of the CDR3 is TGCGCCAGCAGCCACCAAGAAGAGGGGACTAGCGGGGACCTGGGGTCCGCAGATACGCAGTATTTT.

This clone turned up a few times. The V and J genes are TRBV10-1 and TRBJ2-1, with 8 bases matching TRBD1. The CDR3 has 21 residues. V shed 2 bases, J shed 4 bases, and the junction held 22 bases outside the gene matches. Germline CDR1 WNHNN, CDR2 SYGVQD (reference sequence). The CDR3 spells CASSEACTGQGVFPNYNEQFF. CDR3 in DNA: TGCGCCAGCAGTGAGGCCTGCACCGGACAGGGTGTGTTCCCAAATTACAATGAGCAGTTCTTC.

CDR3 sequence reads: CASSTVTGFNTEAFF. The DNA for the CDR3 is TGTGCCAGCAGTACCGTGACCGGGTTCAACACTGAAGCTTTCTTT. The rearrangement joins TRBV2 to TRBJ1-1; the D is unclear. From germline, CDR1 is SNHLY and CDR2 FYNNEI. This CDR3 comprises 15 residues. V was trimmed by 5 bases and J by 2 bases, leaving 15 bases between them.

This clone is categorized as medium-sized. The CDR3 reads CASIHRGREFKNIQYF. In DNA form, the CDR3 reads TGTGCCAGCATCCACCGGGGGAGGGAGTTCAAAAACATTCAGTACTTC. The rearrangement joins TRBV7-3 to TRBJ2-4, with 7 nucleotides matching TRBD2. V shed 7 bases, J shed 3 bases, and the junction held 12 bases outside the gene matches. The CDR3 covers 16 residues. Germline loops: CDR1 SGHTA, CDR2 FQGTGA.

V gene TRBV7-2 combines with J gene TRBJ2-3, with D possibly TRBD1 on 5 matching bases. V was clipped by 1 base and J by 5 bases, with 13 bases between them. Germline loops: CDR1 SGHTA, CDR2 FQGNSA. The CDR3 totals 15 residues. The DNA of the CDR3 is TGTGCCAGCAGCTTAGGGGCAGGGATCTTAGATACGCAGTATTTT. It specifies CASSLGAGILDTQYF.

This clone was found a few times. The chain couples TRBV5-6 to TRBJ2-7; D might be TRBD1 (5 bases). CDR1 and CDR2 (germline): SGHDT, YYEEEE. Trimming cost V 6 bases and J 3 bases, with 10 bases left between them. CDR3 length: 12 amino acids. In DNA, the CDR3 is TGTGCCAGCAACGGACAAGGCTACGAGCAGTACTTC. Amino acids: CASNGQGYEQYF.